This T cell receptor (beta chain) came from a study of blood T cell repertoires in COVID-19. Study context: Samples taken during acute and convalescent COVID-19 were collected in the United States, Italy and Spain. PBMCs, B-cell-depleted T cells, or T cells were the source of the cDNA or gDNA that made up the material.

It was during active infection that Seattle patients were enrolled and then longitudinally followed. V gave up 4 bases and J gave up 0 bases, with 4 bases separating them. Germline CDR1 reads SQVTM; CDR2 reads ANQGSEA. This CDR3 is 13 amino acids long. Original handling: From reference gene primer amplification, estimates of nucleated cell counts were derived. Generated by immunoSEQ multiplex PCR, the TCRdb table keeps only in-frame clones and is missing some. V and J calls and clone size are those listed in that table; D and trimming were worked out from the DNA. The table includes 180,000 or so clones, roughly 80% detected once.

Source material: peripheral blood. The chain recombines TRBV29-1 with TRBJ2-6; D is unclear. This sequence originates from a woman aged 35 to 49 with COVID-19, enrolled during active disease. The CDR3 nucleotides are TGCAGCGTTGCCGTCTCTGGGGCCAACGTCCTGACTTTC. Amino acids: CSVAVSGANVLTF.